A selection of T cell receptor beta chains follows, all from one sample in a study of post-analysis software for immune sequencing data. TCRdb redid the calling of the PCR reads with MiXCR, one entry per CDR3 protein. The sample has approximately 730,000 distinct CDR3 sequences, more than 45% seen once. The specimen was blood. These receptors were collected from a girl between 5 and 17 years old with multiple sclerosis. Both conserved end residues are part of each CDR3. The D gene is left open where the match is weak. Only some rows state a clone size, as once, few, many or a class for expanded clones.

abundance	v_gene	j_gene	d_gene	CDR3aa	CDR3nt
NA	TRBV29-1	TRBJ2-1	NA	CSVEALGDEQFF	TGCAGCGTTGAGGCTCTCGGGGATGAGCAGTTCTTC
few	TRBV5-1	TRBJ1-2	TRBD1	CASSSGQGYAYGYTF	TGCGCCAGCAGCTCTGGACAGGGTTATGCATATGGCTACACCTTC
NA	TRBV29-1	TRBJ2-7	NA	CSVGRRGEGEQYF	TGCAGCGTTGGGAGGAGGGGGGAAGGCGAGCAGTACTTC
many	TRBV6-2/TRBV6-3	TRBJ2-7	TRBD1	CASSYLGTGNEQYF	TGTGCCAGCAGTTACCTCGGGACAGGGAACGAGCAGTACTTC
NA	TRBV11-3	TRBJ2-7	TRBD2	CASSLGLFSGGSYEQYF	TGTGCCAGCAGCTTGGGGCTGTTTAGCGGGGGTTCCTACGAGCAGTACTTC
few	TRBV20-1	TRBJ2-7	TRBD2	CSAHAGLATTYEQYF	TGCAGTGCCCATGCGGGACTAGCGACAACCTACGAGCAGTACTTC
NA	TRBV5-1	TRBJ2-4	NA	CASSDAGDRAKNIQYF	TGCGCCAGCAGCGACGCAGGGGATAGGGCCAAAAACATTCAGTACTTC
once	TRBV29-1	TRBJ2-3	TRBD2	CSVEGGHLTDTQYF	TGCAGCGTTGAGGGAGGGCACCTCACAGATACGCAGTATTTT
NA	TRBV12-3/TRBV12-4	TRBJ1-2	NA	CAITEDSNYGYTF	TGTGCCATCACCGAAGATTCTAACTATGGCTACACCTTC
NA	TRBV5-1	TRBJ2-1	TRBD2	CASSLAGVAGGSNEQFF	TGCGCCAGCAGCTTGGCCGGGGTAGCGGGAGGATCCAATGAGCAGTTCTTC